This TCR beta chain was documented in a study of early T cells in non-severe SARS-CoV-2 infection. This clonotype was counted between two and nine times. This CDR3 has 14 amino acids. V gave up 1 base and J gave up 3 bases, with 10 bases separating them. TCRdb re-called the 5' RACE reads through MiXCR, storing one row per CDR3 protein. The sample holds under 50,000 distinct CDR3 sequences, under 30% seen once. This sequence was found in an adult who was a healthcare worker with PCR-confirmed SARS-CoV-2 infection or an uninfected control (not recorded which). Here the sequenced sample was whole blood, taken at baseline. The chain links TRBV12-3 or TRBV12-4 to TRBJ2-7; the D gene is possibly TRBD1 (5 bases). The CDR3 nucleotides are TGTGCCAGCAGTTTAGGGTCAGGGAACTACGAGCAGTACTTC. Its protein is CASSLGSGNYEQYF.